Below are 5 T cell receptor beta chains sequenced from a single sample in a study of blood T cell repertoires in COVID-19. Using immunoSEQ multiplex PCR, the repertoire was profiled, and TCRdb retains in-frame clones only, with some absent. The sample records a few hundred thousand clones, around 88% being singletons. Specimen: peripheral blood. These receptors came from a woman aged 45 to 65 with acute or convalescent COVID-19.

The V gene is TRBV11-2, the J gene TRBJ2-5; 7 bases map to TRBD2. The CDR3 is made up of 13 amino acids. Trimming at V came to 5 bases and at J to 5 bases, leaving 5 bases not matched to a gene. Germline lookup yields CDR1 SGHAT and CDR2 FQNNGV. Here the CDR3 DNA reads TGTGCCAGCAGCCGGCAAGCGGGGGAGACCCAGTACTTC. Its translation: CASSRQAGETQYF.

This chain links TRBV18 with TRBJ2-2, with 10 positions matching TRBD2. The CDR3 is 16 amino acids. Looked up from germline, CDR1 is KGHSH and CDR2 is LQKENI. With V trimmed by 6 bases and J by 4 bases, 8 bases remained unmatched. The CDR3 DNA sequence: TGTGCCAGCTCGCGCCCTAGCGGGAGCCTCACCGGGGAGCTGTTTTTT. This encodes CASSRPSGSLTGELFF.

The chain joins TRBV7-9 to TRBJ1-3, with D tentatively TRBD1 (5 bases). The CDR3 loop spans 14 amino acids. Germline CDR1 and CDR2: SEHNR and FQNEAQ (reference sequence). The V end was cut by 1 base, the J end by 4 bases, with 8 bases between. DNA for the CDR3: TGTGCCAGCAGCTTAGGGGCAGGGGGAAACACCATATATTTT. Translated: CASSLGAGGNTIYF.

The CDR3 region has the DNA TGTGCCAGCAGCCCGCCGACAGTGGTTTTCTCTGGGGCCAACGTCCTGACTTTC. Translation: CASSPPTVVFSGANVLTF. The gene calls are TRBV5-4 and TRBJ2-6; D is perhaps TRBD1 (5 bases). There are 18 residues in the CDR3. The germline gives CDR1 SGHNT, CDR2 YYREEE (reference sequence). V lost 4 bases to trimming and J lost 0 bases, with 17 bases between them.

This clone has just one count. The CDR3 region is CASSSRVSDTEAFF. In DNA form, the CDR3 reads TGTGCCAGTAGTTCGCGGGTTTCCGACACTGAAGCTTTCTTT. The chain uses TRBV19 and TRBJ1-1; D is uncertain. Trimming cost V 5 bases and J 3 bases, with 13 bases left between them. Germline V CDR1 and CDR2: LNHDA, SQIVND (reference sequence). This CDR3 has 14 amino acids.